The rows below give T cell receptor beta chains drawn from one sample of a study of technical replicates of blood from a few donors. TCRdb keeps only in-frame clones here, not all; method: immunoSEQ multiplex PCR. Counted here are 74,000 or so clones, over 80% occurring once; the ten biggest clones make up roughly 0.27%. Specimen: T cells isolated from PBMCs. The receptor source for this set is a human donor in good health. Each CDR3 is given without its conserved first and last residue. A D gene is named only where the DNA matches it firmly.

V	J	D	CDR3
TRBV29-1	TRBJ2-6	-	SVVGESRPSGANVLT
TRBV15	TRBJ1-5	TRBD1	ATSPDRGVNQPQH
TRBV6-5	TRBJ2-7	TRBD2	ASSPRTSSEQY
TRBV5-1	TRBJ2-1	TRBD1	ASSLPTGEGQF
TRBV27	TRBJ1-6	-	ASRRGTPNYSPLH
TRBV30	TRBJ1-2	-	AWSVVSGSYGYT
TRBV10-1	TRBJ2-1	TRBD2	ASSDGEDSGTSAFNEQF
TRBV5-1	TRBJ1-4	-	ASSLGAGNGEKLF
TRBV19	TRBJ2-2	-	ACHPGLAHTGELF
TRBV27	TRBJ1-1	-	ASSYTGQMGTEAF
TRBV9	TRBJ2-7	TRBD1	ASSVGRDRDAEQY
TRBV4-1	TRBJ2-7	TRBD2	ASSHLGTSGRNYEQY
TRBV7-9	TRBJ2-2	-	ASSSPGQNTGELF
TRBV7-8	TRBJ2-6	TRBD2	ASSLRLRGEGANVLT
TRBV5-6	TRBJ1-3	TRBD1	ASSDLGTGGAGGNTIY
TRBV6-1	TRBJ2-7	-	ASSEWGGRTVREQY
TRBV10-1	TRBJ1-2	-	ASSDRGDYGYT
TRBV19	TRBJ2-7	TRBD1	ASTPRGTGSYEQY
TRBV7-9	TRBJ1-3	-	ASSPPTGYGNTIY
TRBV5-1	TRBJ2-2	TRBD2	ASNGLAGSNTGELF
TRBV11-2	TRBJ2-7	-	ASSLAQGSEQY
TRBV5-4	TRBJ2-7	TRBD1	ASGFSISGTGIYEQY
TRBV19	TRBJ2-3	-	ASKSLTDTQY
TRBV6-5	TRBJ1-2	-	ASSYGFTHEGYT
TRBV28	TRBJ1-3	-	ASSLLGGSGNTIY
TRBV5-1	TRBJ2-3	TRBD2	ASSLSGREGTDTQY
TRBV7-9	TRBJ1-2	-	ASSSVRASGGYGYT
TRBV11-2	TRBJ1-5	-	ASSLVSGRQPQH
TRBV5-4	TRBJ2-6	-	ASSLDGRDSLGANVLT
TRBV4-1	TRBJ2-1	TRBD2	ASSQGELAGAYEQF
TRBV7-9	TRBJ2-2	-	ASRATGELF
TRBV21-1	TRBJ2-1	-	ASSKWGTSGRLREQF
TRBV4-1	TRBJ1-4	-	ASSQVGGEKLF